This entry describes one T cell receptor (beta chain). Antigen specificity is unknown. The record originates from a study of T cell repertoires in cytomegalovirus infection. Looking at the study overall: Selected CMV epitopes included recently identified HLA-C-restricted ones as well as well-studied HLA-B-restricted ones.

Trimming removed 6 bases from V and 2 bases from J, with 14 bases in between. This CDR3 is built from 16 residues. Germline V lookup: CDR1 LNHDA, CDR2 SQIVND (reference sequence). Each CDR3 protein is one row after TCRdb ran MiXCR on the reads. The profile covers 750,000 to 950,000 distinct CDR3 sequences, with almost 30% appearing a single time and around 13% taken by the ten largest. This sequence joins TRBV19 and TRBJ2-6; D is uncertain. The source is a human donor in good health (CMV status not recorded). Some clones in this sample may be carry-over from other donors' samples. The specimen comprised cultured CD8+ T cells from PBMCs, sampled from culture after CMV antigen stimulation. CDR3 in DNA: TGTGCCAGTAGCCCCCCTAGAGGACCTGGGGCCAACGTCCTGACTTTC. Encoded protein: CASSPPRGPGANVLTF.